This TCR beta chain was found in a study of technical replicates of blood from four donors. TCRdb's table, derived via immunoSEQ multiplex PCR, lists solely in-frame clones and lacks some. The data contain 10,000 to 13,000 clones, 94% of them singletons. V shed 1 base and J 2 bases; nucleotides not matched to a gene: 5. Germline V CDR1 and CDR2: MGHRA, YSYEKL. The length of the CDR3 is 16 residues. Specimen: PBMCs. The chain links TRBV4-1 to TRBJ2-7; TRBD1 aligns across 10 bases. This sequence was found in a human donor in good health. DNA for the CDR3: TGCGCCAGCAGCCAAGGTGGGACAGGGGCGACCTACGAGCAGTACTTC. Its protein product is CASSQGGTGATYEQYF.